The rows below give T cell receptor beta chains drawn from one sample of a study of T cells in Graves' hyperthyroidism and ophthalmopathy. In TCRdb, the multiplex PCR reads were re-called with MiXCR into one record per CDR3 protein. The sample consists of about 360,000 distinct CDR3 sequences, approximately 13% of them appearing once. The sample was blood. Receptor source: a woman younger than 30 with Graves' hyperthyroidism. CDR3s include the opening cysteine and the closing phenylalanine or tryptophan.

TRBJ2-3	TRBV3-1	CASGQDLVGAYPADTQYF
TRBJ1-5	TRBV28	CASSLGQGMQPQHF
TRBJ2-3	TRBV7-2	CASSLWDFSTDTQYF
TRBJ2-2	TRBV6-5	CASSYSDSFGELFF
TRBJ1-4	TRBV7-6	CASSYTGGTNEKLFF
TRBJ2-5	TRBV20-1	CSAHGIIQETQYF
TRBJ2-7	TRBV3-1	CASSQGQGDVYEQYF
TRBJ2-4	TRBV7-9	CASSLVGDGKNIQYF
TRBJ2-1	TRBV19	CASRETGDYNEQFF
TRBJ2-3	TRBV12-3/TRBV12-4	CASRSYRVAQYF
TRBJ2-1	TRBV7-2	CASSLGPSGNGEQFF
TRBJ1-6	TRBV30	CAWSVLGFNSPLHF
TRBJ1-6	TRBV19	CASSRDSYNSPLHF
TRBJ2-2	TRBV20-1	CSARVAGSFTGELFF
TRBJ1-4	TRBV4-2	CASSQETQGGSGEKLFF
TRBJ1-2	TRBV12-3/TRBV12-4	CASSPQGYGYTF
TRBJ1-1	TRBV28	CASTEGRNTEAFF
TRBJ2-3	TRBV6-2/TRBV6-3	CASSYRRHLDSDTQYF
TRBJ1-1	TRBV4-1	CASSPVGGIGTEAFF
TRBJ1-2	TRBV11-2	CASSLVGEAYTF
TRBJ2-7	TRBV19	CASSIGGSLSYEQYF
TRBJ1-3	TRBV19	CASTHQGSGNTIYF
TRBJ1-4	TRBV9	CASSAGGTGGAQKLFF
TRBJ2-1	TRBV20-1	CSANPLAEAYNEQFF
TRBJ2-7	TRBV12-3/TRBV12-4	CASSSGTGLIRYEQYF
TRBJ2-5	TRBV6-1	CASSEVTAGTQYF
TRBJ2-3	TRBV7-2	CASSPTIAGGDTQYF
TRBJ2-5	TRBV5-1	CASSGRDTSYQETQYF
TRBJ1-5	TRBV4-3	CASSQSSNQPQHF
TRBJ2-7	TRBV13	CASSLAVTGQGEQYF
TRBJ1-1	TRBV20-1	CSVKGNTEAFF
TRBJ1-2	TRBV7-2	CASTRGQGEGGGYTF
TRBJ1-1	TRBV20-1	CSALRDVDTEAFF
TRBJ1-2	TRBV6-1	CASSKRTGGAIGYTF
TRBJ2-7	TRBV28	CASSTPGTGPSYEQYF
TRBJ2-2	TRBV14	CASSQTRNTGELFF
TRBJ2-5	TRBV7-2	CASSLVPRYGWQEAQYF
TRBJ2-3	TRBV20-1	CSARVETGTDTQYF
TRBJ2-3	TRBV6-2/TRBV6-3	CASMEGSTDTQYF
TRBJ2-5	TRBV7-8	CASSLGSGGWETQYF
TRBJ1-6	TRBV20-1	CSASMVINVNSPLHF
TRBJ2-7	TRBV28	CASSLTLRGGLAGESYEQYF
TRBJ2-7	TRBV6-1	CASKALGQGSYEQYF
TRBJ2-1	TRBV7-9	CASSLAYGRAYNEQFF